These 32 T cell receptor beta chains originate from one sample sequenced in a study of post-analysis software for immune sequencing data. Study results and caveats: TRBV segments more frequent in patients than in controls numbered about 5 and included TRBV5-6, TRBV5-1 and TRBV20-1.

What these receptors recognize is not known. Each TCR beta cDNA library carried unique molecular identifiers. Via MiXCR, TCRdb re-called the PCR reads, giving one row per CDR3 protein. The repertoire holds hundreds of thousands of distinct CDR3 sequences, approximately 59% seen once, with over 9% in the top ten. Material for sequencing was blood. Every receptor here comes from a girl under 10 years old with multiple sclerosis.

The chain has TRBV20-1 and TRBJ2-1; D is unclear. This CDR3 contains 14 residues. Germline V gives CDR1 DFQATT, CDR2 SNEGSKA (reference sequence). Trimming took 1 base from V and 2 from J, leaving 9 bases between them. This CDR3 is CSARGGTAYNEQFF. The CDR3 DNA sequence: TGCAGTGCTAGAGGGGGAACCGCCTACAATGAGCAGTTCTTC.

The rearrangement links TRBV4-2 to TRBJ2-3, with D uncertain. Germline CDR1 and CDR2: LGHNA and YNFKEQ. With 2 bases removed from V and 6 bases from J, the gap between germline ends came to 12 bases. The CDR3 extends over 14 amino acids. The CDR3 bases are TGTGCCAGCAGCCAACGGGCTAGTCTGGATACGCAGTATTTT. Amino acids: CASSQRASLDTQYF.

The rearrangement uses TRBV29-1 and TRBJ2-3; a possible D gene is TRBD2 (6 bases). Trimming shortened V by 3 bases and J by 1 base, and 11 bases separated the two germline ends. The CDR3 has 14 residues. Germline values: CDR1 SQVTM, CDR2 ANQGSEA. CDR3 DNA sequence: TGCAGCGTTGATGTGGCTAGCGGCACAGATACGCAGTATTTT. It yields the protein CSVDVASGTDTQYF.

The CDR3 bases are TGCGCCAGCAGCCAAGAGACCTCTCTACAGGGGGCTAGCACAGATACGCAGTATTTT. Its protein is CASSQETSLQGASTDTQYF. The chain uses TRBV4-3 and TRBJ2-3; TRBD1 matches 9 bases. Germline CDR1 reads LGHNA; CDR2 reads YSLEER. J was trimmed by 0 bases and V by 0 bases; bases with no gene match: 10. The CDR3 consists of 19 residues.

Turning to this clonotype: One end of the junction is discordant with germline, which a read error may explain. The chain employs TRBV27 and TRBJ2-1; D remains unclear. The germline V gene encodes CDR1 MNHEY and CDR2 SMNVEV (reference sequence). The CDR3 spans 11 residues. Here the CDR3 DNA reads TGTGCCGGCAGTTTGGGGAATGAGCAGTTCTTC. Amino acid sequence: CAGSLGNEQFF.

This sequence joins TRBV12-3 or TRBV12-4 and TRBJ2-1, with a weak D call TRBD2 (6 bases). The CDR3 extends over 15 amino acids. Trimming shortened V by 7 bases and J by 0 bases, and 13 bases separated the two germline ends. The CDR3 DNA reads TGTGCCAGCAAGGGTAGCGGAAGCTCCTACAATGAGCAGTTCTTC. Encoded protein: CASKGSGSSYNEQFF.

CDR3 nucleotide sequence: TGCGCCAGCAGCTTGGGGACGGTTAACAATCAGCCCCAGCATTTT. The encoded protein is CASSLGTVNNQPQHF. The chain couples TRBV5-1 to TRBJ1-5; D is undetermined. The CDR3 is 15 residues long. V gave up 0 bases and J gave up 3 bases, with 10 bases separating them. The germline gives CDR1 SGHRS, CDR2 YFSETQ.

The chain employs TRBV3-1 and TRBJ2-1, with 12 bases matching TRBD2. Trimming at V came to 4 bases and at J to 6 bases, leaving 7 bases not matched to a gene. The CDR3 has 16 residues. Germline CDR1 reads LGHDT; CDR2 reads YNNKEL (reference sequence). CDR3 protein: CASSPITSGRSNEQFF. The CDR3 region has the DNA TGTGCCAGCAGCCCGATCACTAGCGGGAGGTCCAATGAGCAGTTCTTC.

Only a few counts were recorded for this clonotype. V usage is TRBV6-5 and J usage is TRBJ2-7; weak D call: TRBD1 (5 bases). Germline V gene lookup returns CDR1 MNHEY and CDR2 SVGAGI. V was trimmed by 0 bases and J by 5 bases, leaving 11 bases between them. The CDR3 runs 14 residues. The CDR3 DNA follows: TGTGCCAGCAGTTACTCGAGGTGGGGCGACGAGCAGTACTTC. Its translation is CASSYSRWGDEQYF.

This chain joins TRBV10-3 and TRBJ2-1, with TRBD1 identical over 8 bases. CDR1 ENHRY and CDR2 SYGVKD come from the germline V gene. The junction had 5 bases not matched to a gene; V was cut back by 4 bases and J by 0 bases. The CDR3 consists of 16 residues. CDR3 nucleotide sequence: TGTGCCATCAGTGCGACGACAGGGGTCTCCTACAATGAGCAGTTCTTC. Translated, it gives CAISATTGVSYNEQFF.

The V and J genes are TRBV5-1 and TRBJ2-5; 9 positions agree with TRBD2. The last part of the DNA fits TRBJ2-7 better; the J call may be wrong. The CDR3 spans 14 residues. The germline V gene has CDR1 SGHRS and CDR2 YFSETQ. The CDR3 DNA is TGCGCCAGCAGCCCCCGGACTAGCGAAGACGAGCAGTACTTC. It codes for CASSPRTSEDEQYF.

V usage is TRBV12-3 or TRBV12-4 and J usage is TRBJ1-5; D is ambiguous. The ends were cut back, 3 bases at V and 6 bases at J, with 15 bases in the middle. CDR3 length: 15 residues. In DNA form, the CDR3 reads TGTGCCAGCAGTTTGACGGAATATGTCATTCAGCCCCAGCATTTT. Translated, it gives CASSLTEYVIQPQHF.

V and J are TRBV5-6 and TRBJ2-5; 10 nucleotides align to TRBD1. The germline V gene encodes CDR1 SGHDT and CDR2 YYEEEE. The CDR3 length is 17 residues. With 4 bases clipped from V and 5 bases from J, the junction kept 14 bases outside the gene matches. CDR3 amino acids: CASSAGTGVGLGETQYF. Written as DNA, the CDR3 is TGTGCCAGCAGCGCTGGGACAGGGGTCGGATTAGGGGAGACCCAGTACTTC.

Regarding this clonotype: An end of the junction differs from the germline gene, which may be a read error. V and J are TRBV5-5 and TRBJ2-1; 10 nucleotides match TRBD2. The V gene's germline CDR1 is SGHKS and CDR2 YYEKEE (reference sequence). The CDR3 is made up of 14 amino acids. The CDR3 here is CTSSWTSGYNEQFF. The CDR3 DNA reads as TGTACCAGCAGCTGGACTAGCGGCTACAATGAGCAGTTCTTC.

This clonotype was counted only a few times. This chain uses TRBV3-1 with TRBJ1-1, with a weak D call TRBD1 (5 bases). The CDR3 covers 14 residues. Germline V CDR1 and CDR2: LGHDT, YNNKEL (reference sequence). The V end was cut by 0 bases, the J end by 4 bases, with 9 bases between. The DNA of the CDR3 is TGTGCCAGCAGCCAAGAGTTCGGGGGCACTGAAGCTTTCTTT. Its translation is CASSQEFGGTEAFF. Variable domain in full (rest from reference TRBV3-1 and TRBJ1-1): DTAVSQTPKYLVTQMGNDKSIKCEQNLGHDTMYWYKQDSKKFLKIMFSYNNKELIINETVPNRFSPKSPDKAHLNLHINSLELGDSAVYFCASSQEFGGTEAFFGQGTRLTVV.

The CDR3 is CASRVLAGGQETQYF. In nucleotides, the CDR3 is TGTGCCAGCAGGGTACTAGCGGGGGGACAAGAGACCCAGTACTTC. This chain connects TRBV7-2 to TRBJ2-4, with 12 bases that match TRBD2. The J call may be mistaken, given a closer DNA end match to TRBJ2-5. This CDR3 spans 15 amino acids. Per germline, CDR1 SGHTA and CDR2 FQGNSA.

The V and J genes are TRBV28 and TRBJ2-4, with D possibly TRBD2 on 5 matching bases. The CDR3 length is 13 residues. CDR1 MDHEN and CDR2 SYDVKM come from the germline V gene. V was cut by 5 bases and J by 10 bases, with 15 bases left in between. Written as DNA, the CDR3 is TGTGCCAGCAGTCCGCGGGTCAGTGAAATTCAGTACTTC. It is translated as CASSPRVSEIQYF. The entire variable domain, with the rest obtained from reference TRBV28 and TRBJ2-4, is as follows: DVKVTQSSRYLVKRTGEKVFLECVQDMDHENMFWYRQDPGLGLRLIYFSYDVKMKEKGDIPEGYSVSREKKERFSLILESASTNQTSMYLCASSPRVSEIQYFGAGTRLSVL.

V gene TRBV7-2 combines with J gene TRBJ2-7, with 12 bases aligning to TRBD2. The J call may be wrong; the DNA end is better matched by TRBJ2-5. This CDR3 spans 18 amino acids. Germline V lookup: CDR1 SGHTA, CDR2 FQGNSA. The CDR3 protein is CASSLVSSGGAVTETQYF. The DNA for the CDR3 is TGTGCCAGCAGCTTAGTTTCTAGCGGGGGGGCCGTAACAGAGACCCAGTACTTC.

The V and J genes are TRBV2 and TRBJ2-5; 7 bases map to TRBD2. Germline CDR1 reads SNHLY; CDR2 reads FYNNEI. J was trimmed by 5 bases and V by 4 bases; bases with no gene match: 4. The length of the CDR3 is 13 residues. In DNA, the CDR3 is TGTGCCAGCAGTGGCGGGAGAAAGGAGACCCAGTACTTC. Translated, it gives CASSGGRKETQYF.

The chain combines TRBV5-1 with TRBJ1-3; 9 bases are shared with TRBD1. The CDR3 sequence is 17 residues long. Germline V gene sequence: CDR1 SGHRS, CDR2 YFSETQ. J lost 0 bases, V lost 4 bases, and 8 bases had no gene match. CDR3 in DNA: TGCGCCAGCAGCGCACCCGGGACAGGGTTCTCTGGAAACACCATATATTTT. It is translated as CASSAPGTGFSGNTIYF. The full variable domain, completed using reference TRBV5-1 and TRBJ1-3, is KAGVTQTPRYLIKTRGQQVTLSCSPISGHRSVSWYQQTPGQGLQFLFEYFSETQRNKGNFPGRFSGRQFSNSRSEMNVSTLELGDSALYLCASSAPGTGFSGNTIYFGEGSWLTVV.

This chain joins TRBV6-6 and TRBJ1-2; D possibly corresponds to TRBD1 (6 bases). Deletions cut 7 bases from V and 7 bases from J, with 16 bases between. The CDR3 consists of 13 residues. Germline V gene sequence: CDR1 MNHNY, CDR2 SVGAGI (reference sequence). The chain's CDR3 is CASTGRGGSGYTF. CDR3 nucleotides: TGTGCCAGCACGGGCAGGGGAGGGTCTGGCTACACCTTC.

This clonotype was seen a few times. The chain uses TRBV20-1 and TRBJ2-1; 7 bases match TRBD1. Unmatched junction bases numbered 11, after V lost 5 bases and J lost 4 bases. CDR1 is DFQATT, CDR2 SNEGSKA, per germline (reference sequence). This CDR3 contains 15 residues. The CDR3 spells CSAVRPGQAYNEQFF. CDR3 sequence (DNA): TGCAGTGCTGTTAGACCTGGACAGGCGTACAATGAGCAGTTCTTC.

This clonotype appeared a few times. Germline is not matched at one junction end, which may reflect a read error. The V and J genes are TRBV20-1 and TRBJ2-3, with 9 positions matching TRBD2. Germline CDR1 and CDR2: DFQATT and SNEGSKA (reference sequence). CDR3 length: 15 residues. CDR3 residues: CSARKAGTSKDTQYF. The CDR3 DNA follows: TGCAGTGCCCGGAAGGCCGGGACTAGCAAAGATACGCAGTATTTT.

The V gene is TRBV6-1, the J gene TRBJ1-5, with 9 bases matching TRBD1. Germline CDR1 reads MNHNS; CDR2 reads SASEGT. V lost 6 bases, J lost 0 bases, and 12 bases stayed unmatched. The CDR3 runs 18 residues. CDR3 in amino acids: CASSPTRDRVYSNQPQHF. The CDR3 DNA sequence: TGTGCCAGCAGCCCGACCCGGGACAGGGTTTATAGCAATCAGCCCCAGCATTTT.

This clonotype was recorded a few times. The chain combines TRBV13 with TRBJ2-7; D not certain. The CDR3 loop spans 12 amino acids. CDR1 and CDR2 (germline): PRHDT, FYEKMQ (reference sequence). The germline V and J ends were trimmed by 2 bases and 6 bases, with 8 bases remaining between them. CDR3 amino acids: CASSLHPTEQYF. The DNA for the CDR3 is TGTGCCAGCAGCTTACACCCCACCGAGCAGTACTTC.

The chain couples TRBV29-1 to TRBJ2-6; 10 positions agree with TRBD1. Germline V gene data show CDR1 as SQVTM and CDR2 as ANQGSEA. This CDR3 is 17 amino acids long. The V and J ends lost 4 bases and 0 bases, in that order; junction bases with no gene match: 6. CDR3 sequence (DNA): TGCAGCGTTGGGGGGGGGACAGGGGACTCTGGGGCCAACGTCCTGACTTTC. This codes for CSVGGGTGDSGANVLTF.

The gene calls are TRBV25-1 and TRBJ1-2; no reliable D call. CDR1 and CDR2 (germline): MGHDK, SYGVNS. V lost 5 bases and J lost 3, with 10 bases in between. The CDR3 contains 13 residues. The CDR3 DNA sequence: TGTGCCAGCAGTAGATCGGGTGACTATGGCTACACCTTC. Protein product: CASSRSGDYGYTF.

The V gene is TRBV20-1, the J gene TRBJ1-5; D uncertain. Deletions cut 1 base from V and 3 bases from J, with 13 bases between. CDR1 DFQATT and CDR2 SNEGSKA come from the germline V gene (reference sequence). The CDR3 sequence is 15 residues long. The CDR3: CSARAQYSVNQPQHF. The CDR3 DNA reads as TGCAGTGCTAGAGCCCAGTACAGTGTCAATCAGCCCCAGCATTTT.

This clonotype was observed a handful of times. The V call is TRBV9, the J call TRBJ2-5; 14 positions agree with TRBD2. Germline V gives CDR1 SGDLS, CDR2 YYNGEE. There are 18 residues in the CDR3. The V gene end was trimmed by 2 bases and the J gene end by 5 bases; junction bases not matched to a gene: 11. The CDR3 here is CASSVLGLAGVGAETQYF. The CDR3 DNA sequence: TGTGCCAGCAGCGTTCTGGGACTAGCGGGAGTCGGGGCGGAGACCCAGTACTTC.

This sequence joins TRBV6-2 or TRBV6-3 and TRBJ1-1; D gene ambiguous. Germline V CDR1 and CDR2: MNHEY, SVGEGT. The CDR3 covers 13 residues. V lost 2 bases, J lost 5 bases, and 9 bases lay in between. In DNA, the CDR3 is TGTGCCAGCAGTTACCCGGAAGGAACTGAAGCTTTCTTT. The encoded protein is CASSYPEGTEAFF.

V and J are TRBV20-1 and TRBJ2-5; D gene ambiguous. CDR3 length: 15 amino acids. Germline assignment: CDR1 DFQATT and CDR2 SNEGSKA (reference sequence). The CDR3 spells CSSSPPIAYQETQYF. Here the CDR3 DNA reads TGCAGCTCTTCCCCCCCGATCGCGTACCAAGAGACCCAGTACTTC.

This chain links TRBV20-1 with TRBJ2-1; a possible D gene is TRBD2 (6 bases). CDR3 length: 15 amino acids. The germline V gene has CDR1 DFQATT and CDR2 SNEGSKA (reference sequence). V was shortened by 6 bases and J by 0 bases, with 15 bases between the two germline ends. CDR3 region: CSAEDSGSSYNEQFF. In nucleotides, the CDR3 is TGCAGTGCAGAAGATAGCGGAAGCTCCTACAATGAGCAGTTCTTC.